This TCR beta chain is drawn from a study of blood T cell repertoires in COVID-19. Whole-study context: The origin of the acute and convalescent COVID-19 samples was the United States, Italy and Spain. Nucleic acid was either cDNA or gDNA, and it came from T cells, B-cell-depleted T cells, or PBMCs.

In the authors' methods: Amplification with reference gene primers provided the estimates of nucleated cell counts. Clones were sequenced by immunoSEQ multiplex PCR, and TCRdb holds only the in-frame ones, with some missing. The DNA was the basis for D and trimming; V, J and clone size are from that table. Of under 450,000 clones in the sample, roughly 86% were seen once. The V and J ends lost 2 bases and 5 bases, in that order; junction bases with no gene match: 8. Germline assignment: CDR1 SGHVS and CDR2 FQNEAQ. The CDR3 totals 16 residues. The gene calls are TRBV7-8 and TRBJ2-5; 10 bases align to TRBD2. This TCR was recovered from a human donor with acute or convalescent COVID-19. The donor label of this sample is uncertain. The sample consisted of peripheral blood. CDR3 region: CASSLRLAGVRETQYF. DNA of the CDR3: TGTGCCAGCAGCTTAAGGCTAGCGGGAGTTCGGGAGACCCAGTACTTC.